One sample yielded the 14 T cell receptor beta chains listed below, sequenced in a study of T cells in localized non-small cell lung cancer. Produced via immunoSEQ multiplex PCR; TCRdb's table is partial and in-frame only. The sample records about 40,000 clones, more than 75% being singletons. This sample comprised peripheral blood, obtained before any cancer treatment. The receptor set was obtained from a man between 18 and 49 years old with stage I lung adenocarcinoma.

V gene TRBV25-1 combines with J gene TRBJ2-1, with 11 bases aligning to TRBD2. Germline CDR1 and CDR2: MGHDK and SYGVNS. The junction had 10 bases not matched to a gene; V was cut back by 1 base and J by 8 bases. The CDR3 covers 17 residues. In DNA form, the CDR3 reads TGTGCCAGCAGTGAATCCCTTAGCGGGGGGGCCGTGGATGAGCAGTTCTTC. Protein product: CASSESLSGGAVDEQFF.

This clone has more than one count but fewer than ten. V usage is TRBV27 and J usage is TRBJ2-7; TRBD2 matches at 8 bases. The junction had 8 bases not matched to a gene; V was cut back by 6 bases and J by 7 bases. CDR1 is MNHEY and CDR2 is SMNVEV in the germline V gene (reference sequence). The CDR3 is 13 residues long. CDR3 DNA sequence: TGTGCCAGCAGCCTTGTGCTAGCGGGTGAGCAGTACTTC. Protein sequence: CASSLVLAGEQYF.

This clone was detected only once. The rearrangement uses TRBV5-1 and TRBJ2-2, with D possibly being TRBD1 (6 bases). This CDR3 comprises 15 residues. Trimming stripped 0 bases from V and 5 bases from J, with 11 bases between. Germline assignment: CDR1 SGHRS and CDR2 YFSETQ. DNA of the CDR3: TGCGCCAGCAGCTTGGTTCTGGGGGCGACCGGGGAGCTGTTTTTT. Protein product: CASSLVLGATGELFF.

This sequence joins TRBV7-2 and TRBJ2-4, with 8 bases lining up with TRBD1. The V gene end was trimmed by 5 bases and the J gene end by 7 bases; junction bases not matched to a gene: 4. The germline V gene has CDR1 SGHTA and CDR2 FQGNSA. The CDR3 is 13 amino acids. This chain's CDR3 is CASSRDRSNIQYF. As DNA, the CDR3 is TGTGCCAGCAGCCGGGACAGGTCCAACATTCAGTACTTC.

The chain links TRBV4-2 to TRBJ1-1; a weak D match, TRBD1 (6 bases). The CDR3 totals 15 residues. Germline loops: CDR1 LGHNA, CDR2 YNFKEQ. Trimming stripped 3 bases from V and 4 bases from J, with 15 bases between. The CDR3 coding sequence is TGTGCCAGCAGCCAGGCCAGGGAAGGGGGCACTGAAGCTTTCTTT. Its translation is CASSQAREGGTEAFF.

The chain combines TRBV4-2 with TRBJ2-2; TRBD1 matches 7 bases. The length of the CDR3 is 15 residues. Germline loops: CDR1 LGHNA, CDR2 YNFKEQ. Trimming cost V 5 bases and J 6 bases; bases outside gene matches: 9. The CDR3 region is CASSTGQAGAGELFF. The CDR3 DNA is TGTGCCAGCAGCACAGGACAGGCCGGCGCCGGGGAGCTGTTTTTT.

The chain joins TRBV9 to TRBJ1-1; D unclear. The germline CDR1 and CDR2 sequences are SGDLS and YYNGEE. Trimming stripped 4 bases from V and 3 bases from J, with 7 bases between. The length of the CDR3 is 12 residues. For the CDR3, the DNA is TGTGCCAGCAGCCCTCCGGACACTGAAGCTTTCTTT. This sequence encodes CASSPPDTEAFF.

The chain links TRBV7-8 to TRBJ1-1; TRBD1 matches at 7 bases. This CDR3 is built from 16 residues. J was trimmed by 0 bases and V by 0 bases; bases with no gene match: 4. In germline, CDR1 is SGHVS, CDR2 FQNEAQ. CDR3 region: CASSLAPQGVNTEAFF. Here the CDR3 DNA reads TGTGCCAGCAGCTTAGCCCCCCAGGGGGTGAACACTGAAGCTTTCTTT. The variable domain in full, completed from reference TRBV7-8 and TRBJ1-1, reads GAGVSQSPRYKVAKRGQDVALRCDPISGHVSLFWYQQALGQGPEFLTYFQNEAQLDKSGLPSDRFFAERPEGSVSTLKIQRTQQEDSAVYLCASSLAPQGVNTEAFFGQGTRLTVV.

The genes are TRBV5-6 and TRBJ2-3; TRBD1 agrees at 7 bases. This CDR3 is built from 15 residues. Germline V gene lookup returns CDR1 SGHDT and CDR2 YYEEEE. Trimming took 3 bases from V and 6 from J; bases not matched to a gene: 10. CDR3 nucleotides: TGTGCCAGCAGCTCGGCGACAGGGAGTCCGGATACGCAGTATTTT. As protein: CASSSATGSPDTQYF.

The CDR3: CAWRTGGSSWETQYF. CDR3 nucleotide sequence: TGTGCCTGGAGGACAGGGGGGAGTTCATGGGAGACCCAGTACTTC. The gene calls are TRBV30 and TRBJ2-5; 9 nucleotides align to TRBD1. CDR3 length: 15 residues. Germline-derived CDR1 and CDR2 are GTSNPN and SVGIG (reference sequence). V was pared by 3 bases and J by 5 bases, with 10 bases of the junction left unmatched.

The gene calls are TRBV6-1 and TRBJ1-4; D is possibly TRBD1 (6 bases). CDR1 and CDR2 from the germline V gene are MNHNS and SASEGT. Trimming removed 5 bases from V and 8 bases from J, with 15 bases in between. The CDR3 is made up of 14 amino acids. The CDR3 DNA is TGTGCCAGCAGTAGCGGGGGGGCTGACGAAAAACTGTTTTTT. As protein: CASSSGGADEKLFF.

V gene TRBV19 combines with J gene TRBJ1-1; tentative D call: TRBD1 (5 bases). The germline CDR1 and CDR2 sequences are LNHDA and SQIVND (reference sequence). The V end was cut by 7 bases, the J end by 5 bases, with 14 bases between. This CDR3 is built from 13 residues. The CDR3 region has the DNA TGTGCCAGTATAAGGACGGAGGGGACTGAAGCTTTCTTT. It encodes CASIRTEGTEAFF.

V usage is TRBV6-1 and J usage is TRBJ2-1; TRBD1 might be the D (6 bases). V lost 7 bases and J 1 base, leaving 11 bases between the germline ends. Per germline, CDR1 MNHNS and CDR2 SASEGT. CDR3 size: 14 residues. The CDR3 loop is CASITDSSYNEQFF. The CDR3 DNA reads TGTGCCAGCATAACGGACAGTTCCTACAATGAGCAGTTCTTC.

This clone was picked up one time. The chain joins TRBV29-1 to TRBJ1-1; possible D gene TRBD1, 6 bases. This CDR3 spans 14 amino acids. Germline V lookup: CDR1 SQVTM, CDR2 ANQGSEA. Trimming pared 3 bases from V and 0 bases from J, leaving 11 bases between. For the CDR3, the DNA is TGCAGCGTTGACAGCCAGGGGATGAACACTGAAGCTTTCTTT. The encoded protein is CSVDSQGMNTEAFF. Full variable domain (remainder filled in from reference TRBV29-1 and TRBJ1-1): SAVISQKPSRDICQRGTSLTIQCQVDSQVTMMFWYRQQPGQSLTLIATANQGSEATYESGFVIDKFPISRPNLTFSTLTVSNMSPEDSSIYLCSVDSQGMNTEAFFGQGTRLTVV.